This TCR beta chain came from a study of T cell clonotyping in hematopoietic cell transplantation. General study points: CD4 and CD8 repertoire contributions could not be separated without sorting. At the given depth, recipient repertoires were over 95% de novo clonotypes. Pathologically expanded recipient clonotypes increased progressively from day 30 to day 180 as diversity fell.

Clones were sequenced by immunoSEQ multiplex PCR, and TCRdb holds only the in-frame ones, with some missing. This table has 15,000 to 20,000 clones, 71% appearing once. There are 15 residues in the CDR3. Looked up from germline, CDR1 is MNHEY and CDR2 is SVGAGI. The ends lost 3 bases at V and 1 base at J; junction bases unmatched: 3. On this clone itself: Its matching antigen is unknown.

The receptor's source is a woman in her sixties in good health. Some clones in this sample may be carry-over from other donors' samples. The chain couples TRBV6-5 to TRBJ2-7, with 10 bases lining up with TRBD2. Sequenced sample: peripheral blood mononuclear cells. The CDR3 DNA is TGTGCCAGCAGTTATAGCGGGAGGACATCCTACGAGCAGTACTTC. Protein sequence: CASSYSGRTSYEQYF.